The following is a T cell receptor beta chain sequence with its context. The CDR3 totals 15 residues. The V gene lost 6 bases and the J gene lost 4 bases, with 13 bases spanning the gap. Germline CDR1 is SGHVS and CDR2 is FNYEAQ. As originally analysed: Quantification of nucleated cells was approximated via reference gene primer amplification. Data came from immunoSEQ multiplex PCR; TCRdb stores just in-frame clones and leaves some out. D and trimming come from the DNA, and the V and J calls and clone size come from that table. The table shows 140,000 to 150,000 clones, with roughly 86% occurring only once. The sample comes from a study of blood T cell repertoires in COVID-19. On the study more broadly: Some COVID-19 samples were acute and others convalescent; all came from the United States, Italy and Spain. Sources were T cells, B-cell-depleted T cells, or PBMCs; the material itself was cDNA or gDNA.

Sequenced input: peripheral blood. V gene TRBV7-6 combines with J gene TRBJ2-6, with D possibly matching TRBD1 (6 bases). The clonotype comes from a man aged 65-85 years with acute or convalescent COVID-19. CDR3 residues: CASRPTGSGANVLTF. The CDR3 nucleotides read TGTGCCAGCAGACCTACAGGGTCGGGGGCCAACGTCCTGACTTTC.